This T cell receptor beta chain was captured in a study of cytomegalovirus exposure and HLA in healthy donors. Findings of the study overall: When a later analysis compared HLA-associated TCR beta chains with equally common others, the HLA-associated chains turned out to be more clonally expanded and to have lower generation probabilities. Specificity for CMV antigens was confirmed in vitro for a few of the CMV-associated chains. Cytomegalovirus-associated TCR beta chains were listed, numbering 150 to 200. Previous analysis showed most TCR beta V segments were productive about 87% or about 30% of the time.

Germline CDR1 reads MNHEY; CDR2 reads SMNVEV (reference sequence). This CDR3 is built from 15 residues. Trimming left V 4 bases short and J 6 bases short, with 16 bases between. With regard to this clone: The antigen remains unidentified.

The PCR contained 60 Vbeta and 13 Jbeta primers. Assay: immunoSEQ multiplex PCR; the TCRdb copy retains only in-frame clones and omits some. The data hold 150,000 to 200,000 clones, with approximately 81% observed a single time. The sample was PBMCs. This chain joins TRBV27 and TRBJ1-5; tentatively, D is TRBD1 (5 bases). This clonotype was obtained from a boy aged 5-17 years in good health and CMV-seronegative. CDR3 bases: TGTGCCAGCAGTTCGTGGGGGGGGAAGGGTCAGCCCCAGCATTTT. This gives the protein CASSSWGGKGQPQHF.